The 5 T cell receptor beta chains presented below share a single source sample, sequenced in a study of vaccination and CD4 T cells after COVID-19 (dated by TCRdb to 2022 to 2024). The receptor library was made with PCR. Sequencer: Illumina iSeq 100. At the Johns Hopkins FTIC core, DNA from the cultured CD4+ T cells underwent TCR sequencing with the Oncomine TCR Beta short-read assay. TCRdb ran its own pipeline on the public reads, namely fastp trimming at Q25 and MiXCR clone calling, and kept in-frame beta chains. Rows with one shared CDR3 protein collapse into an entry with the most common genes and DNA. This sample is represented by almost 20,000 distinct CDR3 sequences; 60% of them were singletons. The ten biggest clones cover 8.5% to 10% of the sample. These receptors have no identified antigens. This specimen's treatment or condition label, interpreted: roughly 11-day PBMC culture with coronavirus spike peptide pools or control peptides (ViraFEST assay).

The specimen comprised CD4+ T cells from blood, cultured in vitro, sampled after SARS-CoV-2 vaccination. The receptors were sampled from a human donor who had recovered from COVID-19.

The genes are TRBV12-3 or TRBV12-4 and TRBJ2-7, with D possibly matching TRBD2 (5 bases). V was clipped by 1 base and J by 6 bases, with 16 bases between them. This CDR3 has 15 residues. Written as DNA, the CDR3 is TGTGCCAGCAGTTTAGTGGGAGACTTTTCCCGCGAGCAGTACTTC. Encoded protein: CASSLVGDFSREQYF.

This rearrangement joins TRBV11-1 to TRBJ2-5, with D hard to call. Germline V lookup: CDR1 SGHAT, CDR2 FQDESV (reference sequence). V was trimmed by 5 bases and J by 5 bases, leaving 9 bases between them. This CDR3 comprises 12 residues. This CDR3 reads CASSKTSETQYF. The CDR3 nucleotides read TGTGCCAGCAGCAAGACGTCCGAGACCCAGTACTTC. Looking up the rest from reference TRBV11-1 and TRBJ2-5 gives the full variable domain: EAEVAQSPRYKITEKSQAVAFWCDPISGHATLYWYRQILGQGPELLVQFQDESVVDDSQLPKDRFSAERLKGVDSTLKIQPAELGDSAMYLCASSKTSETQYFGPGTRLLVL.

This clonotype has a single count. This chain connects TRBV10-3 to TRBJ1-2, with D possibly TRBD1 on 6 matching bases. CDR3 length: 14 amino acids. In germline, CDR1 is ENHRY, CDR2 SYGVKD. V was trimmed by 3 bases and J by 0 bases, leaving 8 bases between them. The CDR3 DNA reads TGTGCCATCAGTGACAGGACAGCTAACTATGGCTACACCTTC. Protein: CAISDRTANYGYTF.

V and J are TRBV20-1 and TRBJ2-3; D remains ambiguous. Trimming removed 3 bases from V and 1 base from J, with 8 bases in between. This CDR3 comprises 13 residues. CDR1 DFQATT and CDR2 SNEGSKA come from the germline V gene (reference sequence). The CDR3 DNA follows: TGCAGTGCTAGCCCAGCCGGCACAGATACGCAGTATTTT. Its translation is CSASPAGTDTQYF.

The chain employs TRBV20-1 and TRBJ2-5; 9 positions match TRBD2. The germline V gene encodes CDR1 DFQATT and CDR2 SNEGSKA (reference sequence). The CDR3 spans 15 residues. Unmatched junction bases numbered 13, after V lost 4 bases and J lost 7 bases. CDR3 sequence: CSANKGAGGLGTQYF. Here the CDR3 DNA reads TGCAGTGCTAACAAAGGAGCGGGGGGCCTGGGGACCCAGTACTTC.